The rows below give T cell receptor beta chains drawn from one sample of a study of a mutant IDH1 vaccine in newly diagnosed glioma. For these TCRs, the target antigens are not known. Sequencing was performed with immunoSEQ multiplex PCR; in TCRdb, only in-frame clones are kept and a portion is missing. This sample has 60,000 or so clones, with around 90% found just once. The sample consisted of PBMCs, taken from a glioma patient whose treatment included an IDH1 peptide vaccine. The receptors were gathered from a woman between 40 and 55 years old with glioma. Both conserved end residues are part of each CDR3. Each record gives: clone size, V gene, D gene, J gene, CDR3 DNA, CDR3 protein. The D gene is left open where the match is weak. The listing skips clone size in some rows; elsewhere it reads once, few, many or a size class.

abundance: -; v_gene: TRBV30; d_gene: -; j_gene: TRBJ1-5; CDR3nt: TGTGCCTGGAGAAGTGGCGGATATAGCAATCAGCCCCAGCATTTT; CDR3aa: CAWRSGGYSNQPQHF
abundance: -; v_gene: TRBV5-1; d_gene: -; j_gene: TRBJ1-1; CDR3nt: TGCGCCAGCAGCTTGGGGGGCAACACTGAAGCTTTCTTT; CDR3aa: CASSLGGNTEAFF
abundance: -; v_gene: TRBV7-8; d_gene: TRBD1; j_gene: TRBJ1-5; CDR3nt: TGTGCCAGCAGCTTAGAGTGGGGACAGTTACAGCCCCAGCATTTT; CDR3aa: CASSLEWGQLQPQHF
abundance: -; v_gene: TRBV7-8; d_gene: -; j_gene: TRBJ1-4; CDR3nt: TGTGCCAGCAGCTTAGGGTGGGGCCACTTGGTCGAAAAACTGTTTTTT; CDR3aa: CASSLGWGHLVEKLFF
abundance: -; v_gene: TRBV15; d_gene: -; j_gene: TRBJ1-6; CDR3nt: TGTGCCACCAGCAGAGAGGGGTTTGAGAATTCACCCCTCCACTTT; CDR3aa: CATSREGFENSPLHF
abundance: -; v_gene: TRBV15; d_gene: -; j_gene: TRBJ2-5; CDR3nt: TGTGCCACCAGCCCGCGGACGAGTAAAGAGACCCAGTACTTC; CDR3aa: CATSPRTSKETQYF
abundance: -; v_gene: TRBV11-3; d_gene: TRBD2; j_gene: TRBJ2-1; CDR3nt: TGTGCCAGCAGCTCGAAGAGCGGGGGCGCTTACAATGAGCAGTTCTTC; CDR3aa: CASSSKSGGAYNEQFF
abundance: -; v_gene: TRBV6-1; d_gene: -; j_gene: TRBJ1-3; CDR3nt: TGTGCCAGCAGTGAAACGGACGGAAACACCATATATTTT; CDR3aa: CASSETDGNTIYF
abundance: -; v_gene: TRBV21-1; d_gene: -; j_gene: TRBJ2-5; CDR3nt: TGTGCCAGCAGCAACTCTAGCGGGGTGTACCAAGAGACCCAGTACTTC; CDR3aa: CASSNSSGVYQETQYF
abundance: -; v_gene: TRBV4-1; d_gene: -; j_gene: TRBJ1-4; CDR3nt: TGCGCCAGCAGCCAATCCCCTCGGAGGGGGGCGAAGAATGAAAAACTGTTTTTT; CDR3aa: CASSQSPRRGAKNEKLFF
abundance: few; v_gene: TRBV30; d_gene: -; j_gene: TRBJ2-7; CDR3nt: TGTGCCTGGAGTGTACAGACTCCCCCTCGCGAGCAGTACTTC; CDR3aa: CAWSVQTPPREQYF
abundance: -; v_gene: TRBV7-9; d_gene: -; j_gene: TRBJ2-7; CDR3nt: TGTGCCAGCAGCTTAGCGCAAGGCAACGATTACGAGCAGTACTTC; CDR3aa: CASSLAQGNDYEQYF
abundance: -; v_gene: TRBV2; d_gene: -; j_gene: TRBJ2-3; CDR3nt: TGTGCCAGCAGTGCTTACGGGGCCAATACGCAGTATTTT; CDR3aa: CASSAYGANTQYF
abundance: -; v_gene: TRBV25-1; d_gene: -; j_gene: TRBJ1-5; CDR3nt: TGTGCCAGCAGTGATAACGGGGGGGAACAGCCCCAGCATTTT; CDR3aa: CASSDNGGEQPQHF
abundance: -; v_gene: TRBV19; d_gene: TRBD1; j_gene: TRBJ2-1; CDR3nt: TGTGCCAGTGGACAGGGAGTTTACAATGAGCAGTTCTTC; CDR3aa: CASGQGVYNEQFF
abundance: -; v_gene: TRBV14; d_gene: TRBD1; j_gene: TRBJ1-1; CDR3nt: TGTGCCAGCTCGGGACAGTTGAACACTGAAGCTTTCTTT; CDR3aa: CASSGQLNTEAFF
abundance: -; v_gene: TRBV7-2; d_gene: -; j_gene: TRBJ1-5; CDR3nt: TGTGCCAGCAGCTTAAGTCTTACAGTTAATCAGCCCCAGCATTTT; CDR3aa: CASSLSLTVNQPQHF
abundance: -; v_gene: TRBV7-2; d_gene: TRBD2; j_gene: TRBJ2-7; CDR3nt: TGTGCCAGCAGCCGAACGACTAGCGGGTACTACGAGCAGTACTTC; CDR3aa: CASSRTTSGYYEQYF
abundance: -; v_gene: TRBV27; d_gene: TRBD1; j_gene: TRBJ1-1; CDR3nt: TGTGCCAGCAGCCTACAGGGGGCTTACACTGAAGCTTTCTTT; CDR3aa: CASSLQGAYTEAFF
abundance: -; v_gene: TRBV5-1; d_gene: -; j_gene: TRBJ2-6; CDR3nt: TGCGCCAGCAGCTTGGCCCCAACGTTGGGGGCATCCGGCTCTGGGGCCAACGTCCTGACTTTC; CDR3aa: CASSLAPTLGASGSGANVLTF
abundance: few; v_gene: TRBV6-5; d_gene: -; j_gene: TRBJ2-5; CDR3nt: TGTGCCAGCAGTTACCACTTCCAAGAGACCCAGTACTTC; CDR3aa: CASSYHFQETQYF
abundance: few; v_gene: TRBV2; d_gene: TRBD1; j_gene: TRBJ1-5; CDR3nt: TGTGCCACCAACCGACAGGGAGTAAATCAGCCCCAGCATTTT; CDR3aa: CATNRQGVNQPQHF
abundance: -; v_gene: TRBV5-1; d_gene: -; j_gene: TRBJ1-1; CDR3nt: TGCGCCAGCAGTCCCGACAGTCCGGGGAGGGGTATGAACACTGAAGCTTTCTTT; CDR3aa: CASSPDSPGRGMNTEAFF
abundance: -; v_gene: TRBV10-3; d_gene: -; j_gene: TRBJ1-1; CDR3nt: TGTGCCATCAGAGACGCTAGGAACCCCGATGAAGCTTTCTTT; CDR3aa: CAIRDARNPDEAFF
abundance: once; v_gene: TRBV4-3; d_gene: -; j_gene: TRBJ1-4; CDR3nt: TGCGCCAGCAGTTCGGAGGCTAATGAAAAACTGTTTTTT; CDR3aa: CASSSEANEKLFF
abundance: -; v_gene: TRBV7-9; d_gene: -; j_gene: TRBJ2-4; CDR3nt: TGTGCCAGCAGCCCCGACGGGAGCAATGGACTAGCCAAAAACATTCAGTACTTC; CDR3aa: CASSPDGSNGLAKNIQYF
abundance: -; v_gene: TRBV18; d_gene: TRBD2; j_gene: TRBJ2-1; CDR3nt: TGTGCCAGCTCCCCTCCGGGACTAGCGGGAGGGTTCGAGCAGTTCTTC; CDR3aa: CASSPPGLAGGFEQFF
abundance: -; v_gene: TRBV5-4; d_gene: TRBD1; j_gene: TRBJ1-2; CDR3nt: TGTGCCAGCAGCCCGGGGCGGGACAGGGGGGCAAACTATGGCTACACCTTC; CDR3aa: CASSPGRDRGANYGYTF
abundance: -; v_gene: TRBV2; d_gene: TRBD1; j_gene: TRBJ2-2; CDR3nt: TGTGCCAGCAGACGACAGGGGACCGGGGAGCTGTTTTTT; CDR3aa: CASRRQGTGELFF
abundance: -; v_gene: TRBV28; d_gene: -; j_gene: TRBJ1-2; CDR3nt: TGTGCCAGCAGGCCCAGGAGATCCAACTATGGCTACACCTTC; CDR3aa: CASRPRRSNYGYTF
abundance: -; v_gene: TRBV15; d_gene: -; j_gene: TRBJ2-7; CDR3nt: TGTGCCACCAGCAGAGACGGCCGGAGGAGCTCCTACGAGCAGTACTTC; CDR3aa: CATSRDGRRSSYEQYF
abundance: -; v_gene: TRBV15; d_gene: TRBD1; j_gene: TRBJ2-7; CDR3nt: TGTGCCACCAGCAGCGGACAGGGGGTGCCCTACGAGCAGTACTTC; CDR3aa: CATSSGQGVPYEQYF
abundance: -; v_gene: TRBV18; d_gene: TRBD2; j_gene: TRBJ2-2; CDR3nt: TGTGCCAGCTCACCGCGGGGACTAGCGGGGGAGACCGGGGAGCTGTTTTTT; CDR3aa: CASSPRGLAGETGELFF
abundance: -; v_gene: TRBV23-1; d_gene: -; j_gene: TRBJ2-6; CDR3nt: TGCGCCAGCAGTCAATCGGGGGCGTCTGGGGCCAACGTCCTGACTTTC; CDR3aa: CASSQSGASGANVLTF
abundance: -; v_gene: TRBV19; d_gene: TRBD1; j_gene: TRBJ2-7; CDR3nt: TGTGCCAGTAGGCCAGATGACAGGGCGAGGGGCGGCGAGCAGTACTTC; CDR3aa: CASRPDDRARGGEQYF
abundance: -; v_gene: TRBV10-3; d_gene: TRBD2; j_gene: TRBJ2-1; CDR3nt: TGTGCCATCAGTGAGTCAAGGGGACTAGCGGGAGTTAGTGAGCAGTTCTTC; CDR3aa: CAISESRGLAGVSEQFF
abundance: -; v_gene: TRBV19; d_gene: TRBD2; j_gene: TRBJ2-3; CDR3nt: TGTGCCAGTAGCGCTAGCGGGGGGCCTTTTGATACGCAGTATTTT; CDR3aa: CASSASGGPFDTQYF
abundance: -; v_gene: TRBV11-2; d_gene: TRBD1; j_gene: TRBJ1-4; CDR3nt: TGTGCCAGCAGCCTCGGGGGACAGCGTGAAAAACTGTTTTTT; CDR3aa: CASSLGGQREKLFF
abundance: -; v_gene: TRBV7-9; d_gene: -; j_gene: TRBJ1-1; CDR3nt: TGTGCCAGCAGACCCGGACGGATGAACACTGAAGCTTTCTTT; CDR3aa: CASRPGRMNTEAFF
abundance: -; v_gene: TRBV18; d_gene: TRBD1; j_gene: TRBJ2-2; CDR3nt: TGTGCCAGCTCATCAACCGGGACAGGCATCACCGGGGAGCTGTTTTTT; CDR3aa: CASSSTGTGITGELFF
abundance: -; v_gene: TRBV6-5; d_gene: -; j_gene: TRBJ1-2; CDR3nt: TGTGCCAGCAGTCCCGACAGTTACGACAGCGGGGGCTACACCTTC; CDR3aa: CASSPDSYDSGGYTF
abundance: few; v_gene: TRBV2; d_gene: -; j_gene: TRBJ1-1; CDR3nt: TGTGCCAGCAGTGAACAGGGGACTGAAGCTTTCTTT; CDR3aa: CASSEQGTEAFF
abundance: -; v_gene: TRBV13; d_gene: -; j_gene: TRBJ1-2; CDR3nt: TGTGCCAGCAGCTACACAGGGTCTGACTATGGCTACACCTTC; CDR3aa: CASSYTGSDYGYTF
abundance: -; v_gene: TRBV7-2; d_gene: TRBD1; j_gene: TRBJ2-7; CDR3nt: TGTGCCAGCAGCGCCCGGACAGGGGCAGCCTACGAGCAGTACTTC; CDR3aa: CASSARTGAAYEQYF
abundance: -; v_gene: TRBV5-6; d_gene: -; j_gene: TRBJ2-7; CDR3nt: TGTGCCAGCAGCTCAGACAGGGAGCAGTACTTC; CDR3aa: CASSSDREQYF
abundance: -; v_gene: TRBV6-1; d_gene: TRBD1; j_gene: TRBJ2-5; CDR3nt: TGTGCCAGCAGTTGGGACAGGGCTAAAGAGACCCAGTACTTC; CDR3aa: CASSWDRAKETQYF
abundance: -; v_gene: TRBV6-1; d_gene: -; j_gene: TRBJ1-3; CDR3nt: TGTGCCAGCAGTCCCCTCCTAGGAAACACCATATATTTT; CDR3aa: CASSPLLGNTIYF
abundance: -; v_gene: TRBV5-4; d_gene: TRBD2; j_gene: TRBJ2-7; CDR3nt: TGTGCCAGCAGCTTGGCCGCGGGAGGGCCCCACGAGCAGTACTTC; CDR3aa: CASSLAAGGPHEQYF
abundance: few; v_gene: TRBV21-1; d_gene: -; j_gene: TRBJ1-5; CDR3nt: TGTGCCCCCCGGAGCAATCAGCCCCAGCATTTT; CDR3aa: CAPRSNQPQHF
abundance: -; v_gene: TRBV4-1; d_gene: TRBD2; j_gene: TRBJ2-7; CDR3nt: TGCGCCAGCAGCCAAGATTCCGGACTAGGGGCCTACGAGCAGTACTTC; CDR3aa: CASSQDSGLGAYEQYF
abundance: few; v_gene: TRBV7-2; d_gene: TRBD1; j_gene: TRBJ2-7; CDR3nt: TGTGCCAGCAGCTCGCGGGGACAGGGTACCTACGAGCAGTACTTC; CDR3aa: CASSSRGQGTYEQYF
abundance: -; v_gene: TRBV4-2; d_gene: -; j_gene: TRBJ1-3; CDR3nt: TGTGCCAGCAGCCAATCGACAGTCCCCTCTGGAAACACCATATATTTT; CDR3aa: CASSQSTVPSGNTIYF
abundance: -; v_gene: TRBV7-8; d_gene: -; j_gene: TRBJ1-1; CDR3nt: TGTGCCAGCAGCCTATCAGCGAACACTGAAGCTTTCTTT; CDR3aa: CASSLSANTEAFF
abundance: -; v_gene: TRBV7-2; d_gene: -; j_gene: TRBJ2-5; CDR3nt: TGTGCCAGCAGCTTTTCCCCATCGGGAAACCAAGAGACCCAGTACTTC; CDR3aa: CASSFSPSGNQETQYF
abundance: -; v_gene: TRBV19; d_gene: TRBD1; j_gene: TRBJ2-3; CDR3nt: TGTGCCAGTACCAAGGACAGGGGCGAAGATACGCAGTATTTT; CDR3aa: CASTKDRGEDTQYF
abundance: -; v_gene: TRBV19; d_gene: -; j_gene: TRBJ1-3; CDR3nt: TGTGCCAGTAGTTCCACAGGGTCTGGAAACACCATATATTTT; CDR3aa: CASSSTGSGNTIYF
abundance: -; v_gene: TRBV5-6; d_gene: -; j_gene: TRBJ1-1; CDR3nt: TGTGCCAGCAGCCACAGAGGGGGGATGAACACTGAAGCTTTCTTT; CDR3aa: CASSHRGGMNTEAFF
abundance: -; v_gene: TRBV30; d_gene: TRBD1; j_gene: TRBJ2-7; CDR3nt: TGTGCCTGGAGTGTCTCCGGGACAGGGTTCTACGAGCAGTACTTC; CDR3aa: CAWSVSGTGFYEQYF
abundance: -; v_gene: TRBV4-1; d_gene: TRBD2; j_gene: TRBJ2-5; CDR3nt: TGCGCCAGCAGCCAAGGGTCTAGCTTCGGGGGGGAGACCCAGTACTTC; CDR3aa: CASSQGSSFGGETQYF